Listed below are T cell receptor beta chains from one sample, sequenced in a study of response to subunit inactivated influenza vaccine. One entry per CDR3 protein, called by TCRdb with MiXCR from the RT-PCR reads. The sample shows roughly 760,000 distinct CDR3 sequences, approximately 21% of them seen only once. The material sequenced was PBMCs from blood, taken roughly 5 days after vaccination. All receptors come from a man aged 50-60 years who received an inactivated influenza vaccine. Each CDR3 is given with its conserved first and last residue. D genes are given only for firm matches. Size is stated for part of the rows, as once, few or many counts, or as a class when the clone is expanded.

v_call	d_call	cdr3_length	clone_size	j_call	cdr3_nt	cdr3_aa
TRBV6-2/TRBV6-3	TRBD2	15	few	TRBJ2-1	TGTGCCAGCAGTTACTTGGCGGGGGGGCCCGGAGAGCAGTTCTTC	CASSYLAGGPGEQFF
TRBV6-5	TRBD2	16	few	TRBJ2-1	TGTGCCAGCAGTTCTAGCGGGGTTTTCTCCTACAATGAGCAGTTCTTC	CASSSSGVFSYNEQFF
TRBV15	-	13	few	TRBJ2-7	TGTGCCACCAGCAAGGCAGTCTCCTACGAGCAGTACTTC	CATSKAVSYEQYF
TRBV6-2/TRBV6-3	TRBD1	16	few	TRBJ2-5	TGTGCCAGCAGTTACTCGATGGTGACAGGGGGGGAGACCCAGTACTTC	CASSYSMVTGGETQYF
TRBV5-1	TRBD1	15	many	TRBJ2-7	TGCGCCAGCAGCTCGAAACAGGGGGCCTCCTACGAGCAGTACTTC	CASSSKQGASYEQYF
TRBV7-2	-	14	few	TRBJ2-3	TGTGCCAGCAGCCCCGAAGGGGGCACAGATACGCAGTATTTT	CASSPEGGTDTQYF
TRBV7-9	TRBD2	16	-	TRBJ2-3	TGTGCCAGCAGCGACTTCCCTAGCGGGAGCACAGATACGCAGTATTTT	CASSDFPSGSTDTQYF
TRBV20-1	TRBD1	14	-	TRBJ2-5	TGCAGTGCGACGGAGACAGGGAACCGAGAGACCCAGTACTTC	CSATETGNRETQYF
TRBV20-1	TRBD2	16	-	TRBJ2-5	TGCAGTGCTAGAGGCGGGGGACTAGCGGAGCAAGAGACCCAGTACTTC	CSARGGGLAEQETQYF
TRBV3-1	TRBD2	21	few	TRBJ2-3	TGTGCCAGCAGCCAATTCGTCTTAGCGGGGGGCTCCAAAGCCAACACAGATACGCAGTATTTT	CASSQFVLAGGSKANTDTQYF
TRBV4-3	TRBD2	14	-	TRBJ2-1	TGCGCCAGCAGCCAAGGCGGGGGGCGGGAGGAGCAGTTCTTC	CASSQGGGREEQFF
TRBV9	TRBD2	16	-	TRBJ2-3	TGTGCCAGCAGCGTAGCTGGCGGGGGGAGCACAGATACGCAGTATTTT	CASSVAGGGSTDTQYF
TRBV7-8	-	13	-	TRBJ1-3	TGTGCCAGTGGGTGGGGGAAAGGAAACACCATATATTTT	CASGWGKGNTIYF
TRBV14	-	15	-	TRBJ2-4	TGTGCCAGCAGCCAATCTGGGCTAGCCAAAAACATTCAGTACTTC	CASSQSGLAKNIQYF
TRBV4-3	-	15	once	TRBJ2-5	TGCGCCAGCAGCCTTGAGGCAGGGCCGCTAGAGACCCAGTACTTC	CASSLEAGPLETQYF
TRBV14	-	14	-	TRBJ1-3	TGTGCCAGCAGCCAATCTGGGTCTGGAAACACCATATATTTT	CASSQSGSGNTIYF
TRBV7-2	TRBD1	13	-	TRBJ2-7	TGTGCCAGCAGCTTAGCGACAGGGCGTGAGCAGTACTTC	CASSLATGREQYF
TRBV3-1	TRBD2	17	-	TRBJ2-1	TGTGCCAGCAGCCATTGGGGGACTAGCGGACTTAGCAATGAGCAGTTCTTC	CASSHWGTSGLSNEQFF
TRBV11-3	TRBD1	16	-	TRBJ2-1	TGTGCCAGCAGCTCAAGGGACAGGGGTTACTACAATGAGCAGTTCTTC	CASSSRDRGYYNEQFF
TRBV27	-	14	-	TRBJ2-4	TGTGCCACTGTAGCGAGAGGGGCCAAAAACATTCAGTACTTC	CATVARGAKNIQYF
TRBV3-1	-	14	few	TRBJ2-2	TGTGCCAGCAGCCAGGAGAGCCAGACCGGGGAGCTGTTTTTT	CASSQESQTGELFF
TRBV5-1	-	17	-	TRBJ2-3	TGCGCCAGCAGCTTGGGGGACGCGGGGCCTTTCACAGATACGCAGTATTTT	CASSLGDAGPFTDTQYF
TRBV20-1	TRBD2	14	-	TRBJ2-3	TGCAGTCCGAGAGCGGGAGGGGGCACAGATACGCAGTATTTT	CSPRAGGGTDTQYF
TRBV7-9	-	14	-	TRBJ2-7	TGTGCCAGCAGCATATCCGGGACGGCTGGGGAGCAGTACTTC	CASSISGTAGEQYF
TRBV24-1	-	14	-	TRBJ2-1	TGTGCCACCAGTGATACGGGACCATACAATGAGCAGTTCTTC	CATSDTGPYNEQFF
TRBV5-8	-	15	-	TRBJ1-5	TGTGCCAGCAGCTTAGGGACATTACGAAATCAGCCCCAGCATTTT	CASSLGTLRNQPQHF
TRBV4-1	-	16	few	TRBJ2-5	TGCGCCAGCAGCCAAGAATGGTCGCGGGGCAAAGAGACCCAGTACTTC	CASSQEWSRGKETQYF
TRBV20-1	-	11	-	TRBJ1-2	TGCAGGACGGGGAATAACTATGGCTACACCTTC	CRTGNNYGYTF